What follows are 14 T cell receptor beta chains derived from one specimen sequenced in a study of OX40 agonist ivuxolimab in advanced cancers. Data came from immunoSEQ multiplex PCR; TCRdb stores just in-frame clones and leaves some out. The repertoire holds about 110,000 clones, with roughly 90% as singletons. The specimen was CD4+ or CD8+ T cells sorted from blood, collected in a trial of the OX40 agonist ivuxolimab. The source is an adult with an advanced solid tumor such as melanoma, head and neck, liver or kidney cancer.

The V gene is TRBV5-1, the J gene TRBJ2-6, with D possibly TRBD2 on 5 matching bases. Germline CDR1 and CDR2: SGHRS and YFSETQ. The CDR3 is 17 residues long. Trimming cost V 0 bases and J 1 base, with 11 bases left between them. The CDR3 coding sequence is TGCGCCAGCAGCTTGGGGGTAAGAGGGTCTGGGGCCAACGTCCTGACTTTC. Amino acid sequence: CASSLGVRGSGANVLTF.

The chain employs TRBV7-8 and TRBJ2-2; 9 nucleotides agree with TRBD2. The germline CDR1 and CDR2 sequences are SGHVS and FQNEAQ. J gave up 3 bases and V 1 base, and 6 bases lay outside the gene matches. This CDR3 spans 17 amino acids. CDR3 in DNA: TGTGCCAGCAGCTTAGTGCTAGCGGGGATAGACACCGGGGAGCTGTTTTTT. It specifies CASSLVLAGIDTGELFF.

This rearrangement joins TRBV5-1 to TRBJ2-7; D is possibly TRBD1 (7 bases). Trimming pared 2 bases from V and 0 bases from J, leaving 12 bases between. CDR1 is SGHRS and CDR2 is YFSETQ in the germline V gene. This CDR3 is built from 15 residues. CDR3 sequence reads: CASSFQGGSSYEQYF. The DNA of the CDR3 is TGCGCCAGCAGCTTCCAGGGGGGCAGCTCCTACGAGCAGTACTTC.

V and J are TRBV5-1 and TRBJ2-3; 8 nucleotides line up with TRBD1. CDR1 is SGHRS, CDR2 YFSETQ, per germline. CDR3 length: 16 residues. With V trimmed by 2 bases and J by 6 bases, 11 bases remained unmatched. The CDR3 DNA sequence: TGCGCCAGCAGCTTTGCCCCAGGGGGCGAACAGGATACGCAGTATTTT. Its translation is CASSFAPGGEQDTQYF.

The chain joins TRBV29-1 to TRBJ2-1; 7 bases agree with TRBD1. The CDR3 consists of 14 residues. The V segment lost 6 bases and the J segment 5 bases; nucleotides outside the gene matches: 10. Germline-derived CDR1 and CDR2 are SQVTM and ANQGSEA. CDR3 residues: CSVATLTGNNEQFF. The CDR3 nucleotides are TGCAGCGTCGCCACTTTGACAGGGAACAATGAGCAGTTCTTC.

The chain uses TRBV6-1 and TRBJ2-5, with 7 bases that match TRBD1. The CDR3 contains 14 residues. Germline V gene sequence: CDR1 MNHNS, CDR2 SASEGT. After removal of 5 bases from V and 3 bases from J, the junction contained 6 bases not matched to a gene. CDR3 bases: TGTGCCAGCAGTAGACAGGGTGGGGAAGAGACCCAGTACTTC. Protein sequence: CASSRQGGEETQYF.

This clone was seen a handful of times. The chain carries TRBV9 and TRBJ1-1, with TRBD1 identical over 9 bases. J was trimmed by 1 base and V by 2 bases; bases with no gene match: 3. Germline-derived CDR1 and CDR2 are SGDLS and YYNGEE. The CDR3 extends over 15 amino acids. CDR3 in amino acids: CASSVGTGTNTEAFF. As DNA, the CDR3 is TGTGCCAGCAGCGTCGGGACAGGGACGAACACTGAAGCTTTCTTT.

This CDR3 reads CASSLAGGQAHYGYTF. The CDR3 nucleotides read TGTGCCAGCAGCTTGGCCGGGGGACAGGCGCACTATGGCTACACCTTC. This rearrangement joins TRBV5-6 to TRBJ1-2; 8 bases fit TRBD1. The CDR3 has 16 residues. CDR1 is SGHDT and CDR2 is YYEEEE in the germline V gene. V dropped 0 bases and J dropped 3; count of bases not matched to a gene: 7.

V gene TRBV2 combines with J gene TRBJ2-5; weak D call: TRBD1 (5 bases). Between the trimmed V and J ends, which lost 8 bases and 1 base, there was a span of 14 bases. The CDR3 spans 14 residues. Germline V gene data show CDR1 as SNHLY and CDR2 as FYNNEI. The CDR3 region has the DNA TGTGCCAGCTCCCGGTCGACAGTCCAAGAGACCCAGTACTTC. Protein sequence: CASSRSTVQETQYF. Full variable domain (remainder filled in from reference TRBV2 and TRBJ2-5): EPEVTQTPSHQVTQMGQEVILRCVPISNHLYFYWYRQILGQKVEFLVSFYNNEISEKSEIFDDQFSVERPDGSNFTLKIRSTKLEDSAMYFCASSRSTVQETQYFGPGTRLLVL.

The V and J genes are TRBV9 and TRBJ2-3, with D perhaps TRBD2 (6 bases). CDR3 size: 17 residues. V shed 0 bases and J shed 3 bases, with 17 bases lying between them. CDR1 SGDLS and CDR2 YYNGEE come from the germline V gene. The CDR3 DNA follows: TGTGCCAGCAGCGTAGCTGGACTACTACTTAAAACAGATACGCAGTATTTT. Translating gives CASSVAGLLLKTDTQYF.

The chain links TRBV5-1 to TRBJ2-3; D might be TRBD1 (5 bases). Trimming took 2 bases from V and 0 from J, leaving 10 bases between them. The CDR3 spans 15 residues. Germline-derived CDR1 and CDR2 are SGHRS and YFSETQ. The CDR3 here is CASSFKGPSTDTQYF. CDR3 bases: TGCGCCAGCAGCTTCAAGGGGCCTAGCACAGATACGCAGTATTTT.

This clone appeared a single time. The rearrangement uses TRBV7-3 and TRBJ2-7; 8 nucleotides line up with TRBD1. The germline V gene has CDR1 SGHTA and CDR2 FQGTGA. The CDR3 has 16 residues. The V gene end was trimmed by 5 bases and the J gene end by 4 bases; junction bases not matched to a gene: 13. CDR3 sequence: CASSPGGQAAGYEQYF. The CDR3 nucleotides are TGTGCCAGCAGCCCCGGGGGACAGGCCGCGGGGTACGAGCAGTACTTC.

The genes are TRBV5-4 and TRBJ2-5, with D maybe TRBD2 (6 bases). In germline, CDR1 is SGHNT, CDR2 YYREEE (reference sequence). The CDR3 totals 13 residues. With 4 bases removed from V and 5 bases from J, the gap between germline ends came to 12 bases. CDR3: CASSTGTSETQYF. In DNA form, the CDR3 reads TGTGCCAGCAGCACCGGGACTTCGGAGACCCAGTACTTC. Based on the CDR3 plus reference TRBV5-4 and TRBJ2-5, the full variable domain is ETGVTQSPTHLIKTRGQQVTLRCSSQSGHNTVSWYQQALGQGPQFIFQYYREEENGRGNFPPRFSGLQFPNYSSELNVNALELDDSALYLCASSTGTSETQYFGPGTRLLVL.

This clone was found a few times. The chain recombines TRBV11-2 with TRBJ2-7, with D hard to call. The V gene's germline CDR1 is SGHAT and CDR2 FQNNGV. Trimming removed 0 bases at V and 2 bases at J, with 11 bases between. The CDR3 sequence is 15 residues long. CDR3 sequence reads: CASSLDTAAAYEQYF. The CDR3 DNA follows: TGTGCCAGCAGCTTAGACACCGCAGCAGCCTACGAGCAGTACTTC.